The 15 T cell receptor beta chains listed next were all sequenced from one sample in a study of cytomegalovirus exposure and HLA in healthy donors. This PCR relied on a set of 60 Vbeta primers and 13 Jbeta primers. TCRdb's copy holds only in-frame clones and misses some; the assay was immunoSEQ multiplex PCR. There are 100,000 to 120,000 clones in the sample; approximately 78% occur only once, and 1% to 1.5% lies in the top ten. The sequenced sample consisted of PBMCs. These receptors were taken from a woman between 25 and 40 years old in good health and CMV-seronegative.

V gene TRBV7-3 combines with J gene TRBJ2-3, with 9 bases lining up with TRBD2. Germline-derived CDR1 and CDR2 are SGHTA and FQGTGA. This CDR3 contains 15 residues. V shed 2 bases, J shed 6 bases, and the junction held 6 bases outside the gene matches. The CDR3 DNA reads as TGTGCCAGCAGCTTATTCGCGGGAGGGGACGATACGCAGTATTTT. Translating gives CASSLFAGGDDTQYF.

This clone was recorded only once. The chain uses TRBV30 and TRBJ1-5; D gene unclear. Trimming left V 3 bases short and J 0 bases short, with 6 bases between. The V gene's germline CDR1 is GTSNPN and CDR2 SVGIG (reference sequence). The CDR3 runs 13 residues. The CDR3 DNA sequence: TGTGCCTGGAGCTTAAATAGCAATCAGCCCCAGCATTTT. Translated: CAWSLNSNQPQHF.

The chain employs TRBV7-3 and TRBJ2-1; D not certain. The CDR3 is 20 residues long. Trimming removed 2 bases from V and 0 bases from J, with 23 bases in between. CDR1 SGHTA and CDR2 FQGTGA come from the germline V gene. CDR3 bases: TGTGCCAGCAGCTTAGTTGGATCACTTGATCCTTCTAGCTCCTACAATGAGCAGTTCTTC. It translates to CASSLVGSLDPSSSYNEQFF.

This chain joins TRBV20-1 and TRBJ2-7; D uncertain. Germline V gene lookup returns CDR1 DFQATT and CDR2 SNEGSKA (reference sequence). The CDR3 runs 11 residues. V lost 6 bases to trimming and J lost 4 bases, with 10 bases between them. The CDR3: CSALPRYEQYF. The CDR3 DNA follows: TGCAGTGCCTTACCCCGGTACGAGCAGTACTTC.

This clone has a handful of counts. This rearrangement joins TRBV7-9 to TRBJ2-5; weak D call: TRBD2 (5 bases). V dropped 3 bases and J dropped 5 bases, with 10 bases sitting between them. Germline loops: CDR1 SEHNR, CDR2 FQNEAQ (reference sequence). CDR3 length: 13 amino acids. For the CDR3, the DNA is TGTGCCAGCAGCTTCCACCAGCGGGAGACCCAGTACTTC. Its protein product is CASSFHQRETQYF.

V is TRBV30 and J is TRBJ1-1, with D possibly TRBD1 on 5 matching bases. V dropped 4 bases and J dropped 0 bases, with 9 bases sitting between them. The CDR3 is 13 residues long. Germline lookup yields CDR1 GTSNPN and CDR2 SVGIG (reference sequence). The CDR3 region has the DNA TGTGCCTGGATTGACAGCTTGAACACTGAAGCTTTCTTT. Residues: CAWIDSLNTEAFF.

This rearrangement joins TRBV5-4 to TRBJ1-1; 9 bases are a match to TRBD1. The germline V gene encodes CDR1 SGHNT and CDR2 YYREEE (reference sequence). The CDR3 length is 14 residues. The ends lost 3 bases at V and 8 bases at J; junction bases unmatched: 8. Here the CDR3 reads CASSSDRGKVEAFF. The DNA of the CDR3 is TGTGCCAGCAGCTCCGACAGGGGGAAGGTAGAAGCTTTCTTT.

The chain links TRBV6-1 to TRBJ2-3, with 9 bases lining up with TRBD1. V dropped 4 bases and J dropped 4; count of bases not matched to a gene: 12. The CDR3 runs to 17 residues. Per germline, CDR1 MNHNS and CDR2 SASEGT. The chain's CDR3 is CASSVTPGTGRADTQYF. For the CDR3, the DNA is TGTGCCAGCAGTGTAACCCCCGGGACAGGGAGGGCAGATACGCAGTATTTT.

This clone was seen once. The chain has TRBV27 and TRBJ2-1, with TRBD2 identical over 8 bases. Germline V gene sequence: CDR1 MNHEY, CDR2 SMNVEV (reference sequence). This CDR3 is 12 amino acids long. The DNA for the CDR3 is TGTAAAACTAGCGGTGACTACAATGAGCAGTTCTTC. This sequence encodes CKTSGDYNEQFF.

The chain is built from TRBV7-6 and TRBJ1-5; the D is unclear. The CDR3 length is 14 residues. The germline gives CDR1 SGHVS, CDR2 FNYEAQ. Deletions cut 1 base from V and 0 bases from J, with 4 bases between. The CDR3 nucleotides read TGTGCCAGCAGCTTAGAACTTAGCAATCAGCCCCAGCATTTT. Its translation is CASSLELSNQPQHF.

The rearrangement joins TRBV7-9 to TRBJ1-5; D is possibly TRBD1 (5 bases). V lost 5 bases, J lost 6 bases, and 20 bases lay in between. Germline V lookup: CDR1 SEHNR, CDR2 FQNEAQ (reference sequence). The CDR3 has 16 amino acids. The CDR3 sequence: CASSPGRPTASQPQHF. CDR3 sequence (DNA): TGTGCCAGCAGCCCAGGACGACCGACAGCTAGTCAGCCCCAGCATTTT.

This clone was found once. This chain uses TRBV10-3 with TRBJ1-4, with 7 bases fitting TRBD1. CDR1 and CDR2 from the germline V gene are ENHRY and SYGVKD. This CDR3 has 14 residues. V was clipped by 6 bases and J by 5 bases; unmatched bases: 6. The CDR3 DNA is TGTGCCATCAGGCCGGGACAGCTCAATGAAAAACTGTTTTTT. This codes for CAIRPGQLNEKLFF.

The chain couples TRBV7-2 to TRBJ2-7; D remains unclear. With 0 bases removed from V and 4 bases from J, the gap between germline ends came to 13 bases. Germline V gene sequence: CDR1 SGHTA, CDR2 FQGNSA. The CDR3 is 15 amino acids. The CDR3 DNA follows: TGTGCCAGCAGCTTAGCAAACGCCCCGGGTTACGAGCAGTACTTC. This sequence encodes CASSLANAPGYEQYF.

The chain uses TRBV4-3 and TRBJ1-2, with 8 bases that match TRBD1. The CDR3 loop spans 17 amino acids. V lost 0 bases, J lost 5 bases, and 11 bases stayed unmatched. The germline CDR1 and CDR2 sequences are LGHNA and YSLEER. The CDR3 coding sequence is TGCGCCAGCAGCCAAGACCTGATCGGACAGGGAGGGTATGGCTACACCTTC. Translated: CASSQDLIGQGGYGYTF.

This chain joins TRBV4-2 and TRBJ1-5, with D possibly TRBD1 on 5 matching bases. The CDR3 totals 15 residues. V was clipped by 3 bases and J by 8 bases, with 17 bases between them. The germline CDR1 and CDR2 sequences are LGHNA and YNFKEQ. Written as DNA, the CDR3 is TGTGCCAGCAGCCAGGAGACCGGGACTTTCAAGCCCCAGCATTTT. Its protein is CASSQETGTFKPQHF.